This T cell receptor (beta chain) was identified in a study of beta chain features in type 1 diabetes. General study results and limits: Shortening that was moderate but significant affected the TCRB CDR3s of Type 1 diabetes patients in all four CD4+ subsets.

The investigators reverse transcribed all of the isolated RNA, so they sequenced expressed TCRB transcripts. TCRdb keeps only in-frame clones here, not all; method: immunoSEQ multiplex PCR. The repertoire holds about 340,000 clones, with 13% as singletons. A few counts support this clone. Its antigen is not known. The ends lost 1 base at V and 5 bases at J; junction bases unmatched: 9. This CDR3 comprises 16 residues. Germline V gives CDR1 SGHTA, CDR2 FQGNSA. Staining for CD45RO/CCR7/CD25/CD127/CD95/CD27 allowed sorting of CD4+ naive, central memory, regulatory and stem cell-like memory cells. This chain connects TRBV7-2 to TRBJ2-7; 9 bases match TRBD2. Input material: naive CD4+ T cells from blood. The TCR was taken from a woman aged 18 to 35 with type 1 diabetes. The CDR3 DNA sequence: TGTGCCAGCAGCTTAGGGGGGACTAGCCGGGGGCACGAGCAGTACGTC. Translated, it gives CASSLGGTSRGHEQYV.